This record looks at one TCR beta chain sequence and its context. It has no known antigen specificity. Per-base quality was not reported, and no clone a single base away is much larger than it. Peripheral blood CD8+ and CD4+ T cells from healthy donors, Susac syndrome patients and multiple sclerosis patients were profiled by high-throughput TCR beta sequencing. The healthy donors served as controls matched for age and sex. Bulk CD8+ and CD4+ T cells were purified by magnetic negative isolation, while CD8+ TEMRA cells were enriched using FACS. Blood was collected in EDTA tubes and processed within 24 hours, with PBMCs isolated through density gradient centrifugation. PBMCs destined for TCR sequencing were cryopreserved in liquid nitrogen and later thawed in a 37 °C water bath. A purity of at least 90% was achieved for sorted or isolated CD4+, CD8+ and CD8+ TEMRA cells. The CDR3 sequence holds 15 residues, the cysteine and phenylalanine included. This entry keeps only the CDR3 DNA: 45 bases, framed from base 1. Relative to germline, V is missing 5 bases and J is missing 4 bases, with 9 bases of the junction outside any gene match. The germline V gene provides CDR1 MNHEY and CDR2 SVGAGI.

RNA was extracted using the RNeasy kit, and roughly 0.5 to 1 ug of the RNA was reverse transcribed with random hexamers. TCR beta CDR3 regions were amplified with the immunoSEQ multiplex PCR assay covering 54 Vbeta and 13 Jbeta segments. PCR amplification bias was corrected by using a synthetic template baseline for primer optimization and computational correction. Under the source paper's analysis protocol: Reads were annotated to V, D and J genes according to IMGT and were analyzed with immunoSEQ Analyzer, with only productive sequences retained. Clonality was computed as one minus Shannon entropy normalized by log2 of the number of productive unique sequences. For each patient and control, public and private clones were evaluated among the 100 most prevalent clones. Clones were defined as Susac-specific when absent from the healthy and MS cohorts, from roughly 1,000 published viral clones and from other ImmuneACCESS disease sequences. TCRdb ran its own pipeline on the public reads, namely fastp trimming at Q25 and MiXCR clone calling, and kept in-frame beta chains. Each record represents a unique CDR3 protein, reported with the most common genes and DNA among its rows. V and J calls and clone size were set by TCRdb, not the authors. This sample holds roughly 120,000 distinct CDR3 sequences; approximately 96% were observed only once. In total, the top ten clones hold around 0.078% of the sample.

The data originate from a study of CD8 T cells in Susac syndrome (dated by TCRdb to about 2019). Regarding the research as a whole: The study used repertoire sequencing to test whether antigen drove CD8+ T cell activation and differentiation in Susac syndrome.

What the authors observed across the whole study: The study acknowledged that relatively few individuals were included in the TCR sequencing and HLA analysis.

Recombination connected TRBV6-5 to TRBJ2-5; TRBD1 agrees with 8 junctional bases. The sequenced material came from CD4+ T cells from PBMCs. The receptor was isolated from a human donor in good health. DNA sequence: TGTGCCAGCAGTCCCCCCGGGACAGGAGGAGAGACCCAGTACTTC. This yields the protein CASSPPGTGGETQYF.